This TCR beta chain is from a study of T cell repertoires in cytomegalovirus infection. The sample holds a few counts of this clonotype. Antigen unknown. CDR3 length: 13 residues. CDR1 and CDR2 (germline): SEHNR, FQNEAQ (reference sequence). The V end lost 1 base, the J end lost 1 base, and 5 bases lay between the germline ends. Using its own MiXCR run on the reads, TCRdb lists one record per CDR3 protein. Here the sample spans 750,000 to 900,000 distinct CDR3 sequences, under 35% being singletons. The source is a human donor in good health (CMV status not recorded). Some clones in this sample may be carry-over from other donors' samples. The sequencing here drew on cultured CD8+ T cells from PBMCs, taken from culture after CMV antigen stimulation. V and J are TRBV7-9 and TRBJ2-7; D is unresolved. In DNA, the CDR3 is TGTGCCAGCAGCTTAGGTTTTTCCTACGAGCAGTACTTC. It is translated as CASSLGFSYEQYF. The full variable domain, completed using reference TRBV7-9 and TRBJ2-7, is DTGVSQNPRHKITKRGQNVTFRCDPISEHNRLYWYRQTLGQGPEFLTYFQNEAQLEKSRLLSDRFSAERPKGSFSTLEIQRTEQGDSAMYLCASSLGFSYEQYFGPGTRLTVT.